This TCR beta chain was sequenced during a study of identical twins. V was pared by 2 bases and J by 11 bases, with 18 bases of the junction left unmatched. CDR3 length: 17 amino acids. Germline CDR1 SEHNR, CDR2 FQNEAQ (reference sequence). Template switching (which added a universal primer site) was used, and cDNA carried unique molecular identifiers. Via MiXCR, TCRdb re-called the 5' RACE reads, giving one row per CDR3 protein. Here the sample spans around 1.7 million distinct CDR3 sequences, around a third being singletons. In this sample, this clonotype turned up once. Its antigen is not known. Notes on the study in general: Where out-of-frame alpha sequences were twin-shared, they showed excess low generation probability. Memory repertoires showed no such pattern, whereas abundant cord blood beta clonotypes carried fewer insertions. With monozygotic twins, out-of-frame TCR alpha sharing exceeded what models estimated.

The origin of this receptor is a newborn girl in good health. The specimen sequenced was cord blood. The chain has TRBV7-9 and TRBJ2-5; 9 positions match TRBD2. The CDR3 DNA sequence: TGTGCCAGCAGCTTATCCTACGCGGGAGGGCCGGGGAATGAGCAGTACTTC. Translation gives CASSLSYAGGPGNEQYF.